These 13 T cell receptor beta chains were sequenced from one sample in a study of T cell repertoires in cytomegalovirus infection. TCRdb reprocessed the reads with MiXCR, giving one entry per CDR3 protein. The sample holds more than 400,000 distinct CDR3 sequences, more than 20% seen once. The source material was PBMCs. These receptors originate from a human donor in good health (CMV status not recorded). Some clones in this sample may be carry-over from other donors' samples.

The chain couples TRBV19 to TRBJ1-1; 7 bases align to TRBD1. The germline CDR1 and CDR2 sequences are LNHDA and SQIVND (reference sequence). Trimming cost V 5 bases and J 6 bases; bases outside gene matches: 15. This CDR3 contains 16 residues. The CDR3 spells CASSSLTGRGTSEAFF. In DNA form, the CDR3 reads TGTGCCAGTAGTTCATTGACAGGGAGGGGGACGTCTGAAGCTTTCTTT.

This clonotype was recorded a few times. The chain is built from TRBV6-5 and TRBJ2-3, with D possibly matching TRBD2 (5 bases). Trimming left V 5 bases short and J 9 bases short, with 12 bases between. CDR3 length: 12 residues. CDR1 and CDR2 from the germline V gene are MNHEY and SVGAGI. The CDR3 spells CASSRDWETQYF. The CDR3 DNA reads TGTGCCAGCAGTCGCGACTGGGAGACGCAGTATTTT.

The rearrangement uses TRBV4-3 and TRBJ2-7; 10 bases are shared with TRBD2. The germline gives CDR1 LGHNA, CDR2 YSLEER. There are 16 residues in the CDR3. The V segment lost 0 bases and the J segment 0 bases; nucleotides outside the gene matches: 2. CDR3 coding DNA: TGCGCCAGCAGCCAAGAACTAGCGGGAAACTCCTACGAGCAGTACTTC. It yields the protein CASSQELAGNSYEQYF.

The rearrangement joins TRBV28 to TRBJ1-3; possible D gene TRBD1, 6 bases. The V gene lost 4 bases and the J gene lost 0 bases, with 19 bases spanning the gap. The CDR3 is made up of 18 amino acids. Germline V lookup: CDR1 MDHEN, CDR2 SYDVKM. The CDR3 sequence: CASSSPFGQSYSGNTIYF. The CDR3 nucleotides read TGTGCCAGCAGTTCGCCCTTCGGACAGAGTTACTCTGGAAACACCATATATTTT.

Many counts were recorded for this clonotype. The chain recombines TRBV7-2 with TRBJ2-1, with D unresolved. Germline loops: CDR1 SGHTA, CDR2 FQGNSA. This CDR3 spans 17 amino acids. Trimming shortened V by 4 bases and J by 0 bases, and 16 bases separated the two germline ends. The CDR3 DNA sequence: TGTGCCAGCAGCTCGAGCTACCCCGGCAACTCCTACAATGAGCAGTTCTTC. As protein: CASSSSYPGNSYNEQFF.

In this sample, this clonotype turned up many times. The chain joins TRBV7-3 to TRBJ1-5; 8 bases agree with TRBD1. The ends lost 4 bases at V and 2 bases at J; junction bases unmatched: 10. The CDR3 is 17 residues long. Germline loops: CDR1 SGHTA, CDR2 FQGTGA. The CDR3 nucleotides are TGTGCCAGCAGCTCCAATCGACAGGGGTGGTGCAATCAGCCCCAGCATTTT. The encoded protein is CASSSNRQGWCNQPQHF.

V usage is TRBV6-6 and J usage is TRBJ1-6; 8 bases agree with TRBD1. Germline CDR1 is MNHNY and CDR2 is SVGAGI (reference sequence). CDR3 length: 16 amino acids. Germline trimming cut 1 base from V and 9 bases from J; bases unmatched to any gene: 8. The CDR3 is CASSYLGQGEGSPLHF. In nucleotides, the CDR3 is TGTGCCAGCAGTTACTTAGGACAGGGCGAGGGTTCACCCCTCCACTTT.

The CDR3 DNA sequence: TGTGCCAGTAGTGCTGCGTCCTCCACAGATACGCAGTATTTT. Its protein product is CASSAASSTDTQYF. The chain recombines TRBV19 with TRBJ2-3; D is undetermined. Germline V lookup: CDR1 LNHDA, CDR2 SQIVND (reference sequence). V was cut by 5 bases and J by 2 bases, with 11 bases left in between. The length of the CDR3 is 14 residues.

J is TRBJ1-3 and V is TRBV19; a possible D gene is TRBD1 (6 bases). The CDR3 spans 15 residues. V was cut by 0 bases and J by 3 bases, with 9 bases left in between. The V gene's germline CDR1 is LNHDA and CDR2 SQIVND (reference sequence). CDR3 sequence reads: CASSIEGANGNTIYF. Here the CDR3 DNA reads TGTGCCAGTAGTATAGAGGGGGCTAATGGAAACACCATATATTTT. The full variable domain, in which reference TRBV19 and TRBJ1-3 provide the parts outside the CDR3, is DGGITQSPKYLFRKEGQNVTLSCEQNLNHDAMYWYRQDPGQGLRLIYYSQIVNDFQKGDIAEGYSVSREKKESFPLTVTSAQKNPTAFYLCASSIEGANGNTIYFGEGSWLTVV.

The chain has TRBV28 and TRBJ2-7; D tentatively fits TRBD1 or TRBD2 (6 bases each). Per the germline V gene, CDR1 is MDHEN and CDR2 is SYDVKM. This CDR3 contains 13 residues. Trimming took 8 bases from V and 2 from J, leaving 13 bases between them. Here the CDR3 DNA reads TGTGCCAGCGCAGGGGAGGTTCCCTACGAGCAGTACTTC. This gives the protein CASAGEVPYEQYF.

This clonotype was detected many times. This chain links TRBV7-2 with TRBJ1-5, with 7 bases lining up with TRBD1. The V gene end was trimmed by 3 bases and the J gene end by 6 bases; junction bases not matched to a gene: 8. The CDR3 totals 15 residues. The V gene's germline CDR1 is SGHTA and CDR2 FQGNSA. CDR3 residues: CASSFETGFGQPQHF. The CDR3 nucleotides read TGTGCCAGCAGCTTCGAGACAGGGTTTGGTCAGCCCCAGCATTTT.

The genes are TRBV20-1 and TRBJ1-5; possibly TRBD1 for D (6 bases). V dropped 5 bases and J dropped 3 bases, with 14 bases sitting between them. Germline V gene sequence: CDR1 DFQATT, CDR2 SNEGSKA (reference sequence). The length of the CDR3 is 14 residues. The CDR3 region has the DNA TGCAGTGCTGAAACAGGGAACGCCAATCAGCCCCAGCATTTT. Residues: CSAETGNANQPQHF.

This clonotype was counted between two and nine times. The chain carries TRBV11-3 and TRBJ2-3; 9 bases fit TRBD1. Germline CDR1 reads SGHNT; CDR2 reads YENEEA. The CDR3 consists of 14 residues. Germline trimming cut 5 bases from V and 9 bases from J; bases unmatched to any gene: 9. The CDR3 sequence is CASSRDRDRRTQYF. For the CDR3, the DNA is TGTGCCAGCAGCCGGGACAGGGACCGAAGGACGCAGTATTTT.